Reported below is one T cell receptor (beta chain). The data were obtained in a study of T cell changes during pregnancy in multiple sclerosis. Germline lookup yields CDR1 SGHAT and CDR2 FQNNGV. This CDR3 region has 16 residues. V shed 6 bases and J 1 base; nucleotides not matched to a gene: 7. Data came from immunoSEQ multiplex PCR; TCRdb stores just in-frame clones and leaves some out. The sample holds 70,000 to 95,000 clones, 90% to 95% seen once. The source of this sequence is a female donor with multiple sclerosis, enrolled in a pregnancy study. Source: peripheral blood, taken in the second trimester of pregnancy. This chain joins TRBV11-2 and TRBJ2-1, with 9 nucleotides matching TRBD2. The CDR3 DNA reads as TGTGCCAGCAGGACTCTAGCGGGGAGGTCCTACAATGAGCAGTTCTTC. It codes for CASRTLAGRSYNEQFF.